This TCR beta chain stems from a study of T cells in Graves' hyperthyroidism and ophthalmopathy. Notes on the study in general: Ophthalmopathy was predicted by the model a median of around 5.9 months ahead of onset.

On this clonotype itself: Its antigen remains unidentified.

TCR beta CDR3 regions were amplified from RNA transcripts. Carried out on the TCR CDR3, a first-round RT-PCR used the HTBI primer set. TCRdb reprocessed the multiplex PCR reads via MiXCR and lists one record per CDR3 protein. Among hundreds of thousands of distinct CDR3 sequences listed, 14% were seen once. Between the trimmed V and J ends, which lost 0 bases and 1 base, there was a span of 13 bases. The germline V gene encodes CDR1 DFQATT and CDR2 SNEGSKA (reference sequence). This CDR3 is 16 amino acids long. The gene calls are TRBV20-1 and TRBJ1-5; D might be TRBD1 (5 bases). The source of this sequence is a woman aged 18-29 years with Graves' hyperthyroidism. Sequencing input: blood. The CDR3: CSAREGGGGSNQPQHF. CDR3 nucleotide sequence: TGCAGTGCTAGAGAGGGTGGGGGAGGGAGCAATCAGCCCCAGCATTTT.